Below, one T cell receptor (beta chain) is given with its context. Its antigen remains unknown. V lost 5 bases to trimming and J lost 0 bases, with 22 bases between them. CDR3 length: 18 residues. The germline V gene encodes CDR1 MDHEN and CDR2 SYDVKM. These data come from a study of a mutant IDH1 vaccine in newly diagnosed glioma. Across the study: In weeks 1, 3, 5, 7, 11, 15, 19 and 23, patients were vaccinated. Standard pretreatment was either radiotherapy, temozolomide, or, for most, radiochemotherapy with temozolomide.

The time point: week 11, during vaccination. Alongside topical imiquimod, each dose of vaccine comprised 300 ug of mutant IDH1 20-mer peptide. The assay was immunoSEQ multiplex PCR, and TCRdb's table has in-frame clones only and misses some. The sample has about 36,000 clones, 75% to 85% seen once; the top ten hold over 12%. The chain couples TRBV28 to TRBJ1-1; D possibly corresponds to TRBD1 (6 bases). Sequences were derived from peripheral blood mononuclear cells (PBMCs), sampled from a glioma patient whose treatment included an IDH1 peptide vaccine. This receptor was obtained from a woman between 25 and 40 years old with glioma. Some clones in this sample may be carry-over from other donors' samples. DNA of the CDR3: TGTGCCAGCAGTCTTCTCGGGGGCGCTGAGGGGGTGAACACTGAAGCTTTCTTT. Its protein product is CASSLLGGAEGVNTEAFF.